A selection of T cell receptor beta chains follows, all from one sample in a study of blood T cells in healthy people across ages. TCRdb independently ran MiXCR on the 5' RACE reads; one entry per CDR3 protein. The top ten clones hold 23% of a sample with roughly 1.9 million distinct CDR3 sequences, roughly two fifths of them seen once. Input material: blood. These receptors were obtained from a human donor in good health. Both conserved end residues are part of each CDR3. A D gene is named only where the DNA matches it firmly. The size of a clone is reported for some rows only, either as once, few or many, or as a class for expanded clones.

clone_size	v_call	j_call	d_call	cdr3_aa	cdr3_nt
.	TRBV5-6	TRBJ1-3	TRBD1	CASSMDRSENTIYF	TGTGCCAGCAGCATGGACAGGTCTGAAAACACCATATATTTT
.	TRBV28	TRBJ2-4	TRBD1	CASSNTGEKNIQYF	TGTGCCAGCAGCAATACAGGGGAGAAAAACATTCAGTACTTC
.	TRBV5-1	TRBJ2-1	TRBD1	CASSWGQVREQFF	TGCGCCAGCAGCTGGGGACAGGTTCGGGAGCAGTTCTTC
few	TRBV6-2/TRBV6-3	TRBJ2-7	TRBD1	CASRLTGGDEQYF	TGTGCCAGCAGGCTGACAGGGGGCGACGAGCAGTACTTC
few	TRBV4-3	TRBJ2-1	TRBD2	CASSQGLAADEQFF	TGCGCCAGCAGCCAAGGACTAGCTGCGGATGAGCAGTTCTTC
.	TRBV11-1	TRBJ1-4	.	CASSGDTGKLFF	TGTGCCAGCAGCGGGGACACCGGGAAACTGTTTTTT
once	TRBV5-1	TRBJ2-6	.	CASRSGTSEANVLTF	TGCGCCAGCAGGTCCGGGACTTCTGAGGCCAACGTCCTGACTTTC
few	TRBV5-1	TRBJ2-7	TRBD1	CASSLETGTGVTDIYEQYF	TGCGCCAGCAGCTTGGAGACCGGGACAGGGGTAACGGATATCTACGAGCAGTACTTC
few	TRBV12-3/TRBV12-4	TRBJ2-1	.	CASSSGTSWGEQFF	TGTGCCAGCAGTTCAGGGACATCCTGGGGTGAGCAGTTCTTC
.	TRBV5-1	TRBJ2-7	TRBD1	CASSQGTGANYEQYF	TGCGCCAGCAGCCAGGGGACAGGGGCTAACTACGAGCAGTACTTC
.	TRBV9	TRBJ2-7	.	CASSVAQGLAPVQYF	TGTGCCAGCAGCGTAGCTCAGGGTCTAGCGCCGGTCCAGTACTTC
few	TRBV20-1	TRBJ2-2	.	CSASSPGLTGELFF	TGCAGTGCTAGTTCACCTGGGCTTACCGGGGAGCTGTTTTTT
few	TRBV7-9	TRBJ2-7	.	CASSSQTRPPYEQYF	TGTGCCAGCAGCTCCCAAACAAGACCCCCCTACGAGCAGTACTTC
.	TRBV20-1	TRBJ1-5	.	CSAKGEGQPQHF	TGCAGTGCTAAGGGGGAGGGGCAGCCCCAGCATTTT
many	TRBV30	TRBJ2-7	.	CAWRGQGTTYEQYF	TGTGCCTGGAGGGGACAAGGCACCACCTACGAGCAGTACTTC
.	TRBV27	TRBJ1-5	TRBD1	CASSRQGPNQPQHF	TGTGCCAGCAGTAGACAGGGGCCCAATCAGCCCCAGCATTTT
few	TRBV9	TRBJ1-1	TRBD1	CASSARDRGNTEAFF	TGTGCCAGCAGCGCAAGGGACAGGGGGAACACTGAAGCTTTCTTT
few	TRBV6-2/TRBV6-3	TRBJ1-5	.	CASKLLGLSNQPQHF	TGTGCCAGCAAATTATTGGGTCTTAGCAATCAGCCCCAGCATTTT
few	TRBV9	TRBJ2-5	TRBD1	CASSVAGQGQETQYF	TGTGCCAGCAGCGTAGCAGGACAGGGCCAAGAGACCCAGTACTTC
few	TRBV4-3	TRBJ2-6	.	CASSQDPQTGANVLTF	TGCGCCAGCAGCCAAGATCCCCAGACTGGGGCCAACGTCCTGACTTTC
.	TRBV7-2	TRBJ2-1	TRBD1	CASSFTGAQNHKDNEQFF	TGTGCCAGCAGCTTTACAGGGGCCCAAAACCACAAAGATAATGAGCAGTTCTTC
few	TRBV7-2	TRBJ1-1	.	CASSLRAVLNTEAFF	TGTGCCAGCAGCTTAAGGGCAGTACTGAACACTGAAGCTTTCTTT
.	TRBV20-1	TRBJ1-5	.	CSATGRGSGNQPQHF	TGCAGTGCTACCGGTCGAGGGAGCGGAAATCAGCCCCAGCATTTT
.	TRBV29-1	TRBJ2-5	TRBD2	CSGQRGQETQYF	TGCAGCGGCCAGCGGGGCCAAGAGACCCAGTACTTC
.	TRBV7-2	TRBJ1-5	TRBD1	CASSPSRDRFGDSNQPQHF	TGTGCCAGCAGCCCTTCCCGGGACAGGTTCGGGGATAGCAATCAGCCCCAGCATTTT
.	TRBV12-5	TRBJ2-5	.	CASGFAGWGLETQYF	TGTGCTAGTGGTTTCGCAGGGTGGGGGTTAGAGACCCAGTACTTC